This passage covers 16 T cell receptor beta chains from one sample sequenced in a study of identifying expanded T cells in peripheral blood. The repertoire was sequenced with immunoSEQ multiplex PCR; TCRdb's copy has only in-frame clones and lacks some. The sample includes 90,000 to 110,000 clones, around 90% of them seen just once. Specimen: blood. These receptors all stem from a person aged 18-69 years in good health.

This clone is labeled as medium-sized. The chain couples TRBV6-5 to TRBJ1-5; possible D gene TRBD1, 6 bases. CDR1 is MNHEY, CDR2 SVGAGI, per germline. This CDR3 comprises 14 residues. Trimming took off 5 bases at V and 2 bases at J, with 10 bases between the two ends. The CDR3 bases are TGTGCCAGCAGTGCCAGACAGGGCAATCAGCCCCAGCATTTT. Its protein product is CASSARQGNQPQHF.

The CDR3 sequence is CASSFSGIEQYF. The CDR3 nucleotides are TGTGCCAGCAGCTTCTCGGGGATCGAGCAGTACTTC. J is TRBJ2-7 and V is TRBV7-9, with TRBD2 as a possible D gene (5 bases). Trimming took 3 bases from V and 6 from J, leaving 9 bases between them. The germline V gene has CDR1 SEHNR and CDR2 FQNEAQ (reference sequence). This CDR3 comprises 12 residues.

The CDR3 DNA follows: TGTGCCAGCAGCATTCCGGGACAGGGTAGCTACGAGCAGTACTTC. This encodes CASSIPGQGSYEQYF. V is TRBV7-6 and J is TRBJ2-7; 9 bases map to TRBD1. In germline, CDR1 is SGHVS, CDR2 FNYEAQ. Trimming cost V 5 bases and J 3 bases; bases outside gene matches: 8. CDR3 length equals 15 residues.

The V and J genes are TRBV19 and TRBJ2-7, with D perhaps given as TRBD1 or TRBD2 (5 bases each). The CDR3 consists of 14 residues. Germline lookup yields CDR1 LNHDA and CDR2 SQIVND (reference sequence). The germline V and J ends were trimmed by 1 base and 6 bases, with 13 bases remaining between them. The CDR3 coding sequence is TGTGCCAGTAGTATAGGTCAGGGAGACCCCGAGCAGTACTTC. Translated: CASSIGQGDPEQYF.

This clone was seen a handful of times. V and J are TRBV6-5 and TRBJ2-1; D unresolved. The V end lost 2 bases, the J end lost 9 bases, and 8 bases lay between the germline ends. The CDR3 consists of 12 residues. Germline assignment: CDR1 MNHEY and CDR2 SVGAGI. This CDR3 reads CASSYTGGEQFF. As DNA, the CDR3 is TGTGCCAGCAGTTACACTGGTGGTGAGCAGTTCTTC.

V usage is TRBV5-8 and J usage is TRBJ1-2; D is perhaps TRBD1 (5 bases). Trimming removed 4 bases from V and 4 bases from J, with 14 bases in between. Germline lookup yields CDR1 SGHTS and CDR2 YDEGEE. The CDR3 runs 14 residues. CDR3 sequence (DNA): TGTGCCAGCAGCCCCCGGGATAGGGGCTATGGCTACACCTTC. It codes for CASSPRDRGYGYTF.

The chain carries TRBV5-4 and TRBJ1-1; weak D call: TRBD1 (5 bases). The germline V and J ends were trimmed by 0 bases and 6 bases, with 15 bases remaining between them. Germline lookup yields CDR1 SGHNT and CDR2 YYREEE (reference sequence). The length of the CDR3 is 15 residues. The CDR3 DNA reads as TGTGCCAGCAGCTTGGGGCCCGCAGGGCTAGCTGAAGCTTTCTTT. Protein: CASSLGPAGLAEAFF.

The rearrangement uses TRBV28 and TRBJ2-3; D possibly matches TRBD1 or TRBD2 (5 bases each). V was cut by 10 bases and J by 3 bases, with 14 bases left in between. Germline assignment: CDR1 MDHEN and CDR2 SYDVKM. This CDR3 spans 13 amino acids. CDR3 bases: TGTGCCACCGGGGACCAACTTACAGATACGCAGTATTTT. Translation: CATGDQLTDTQYF. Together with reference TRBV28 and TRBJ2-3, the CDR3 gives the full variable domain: DVKVTQSSRYLVKRTGEKVFLECVQDMDHENMFWYRQDPGLGLRLIYFSYDVKMKEKGDIPEGYSVSREKKERFSLILESASTNQTSMYLCATGDQLTDTQYFGPGTRLTVL.

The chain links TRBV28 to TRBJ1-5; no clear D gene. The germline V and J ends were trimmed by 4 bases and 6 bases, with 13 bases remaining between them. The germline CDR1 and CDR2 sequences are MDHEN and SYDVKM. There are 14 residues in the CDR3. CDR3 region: CASSSPGVGQPQHF. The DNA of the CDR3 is TGTGCCAGCAGTTCCCCCGGGGTCGGTCAGCCCCAGCATTTT.

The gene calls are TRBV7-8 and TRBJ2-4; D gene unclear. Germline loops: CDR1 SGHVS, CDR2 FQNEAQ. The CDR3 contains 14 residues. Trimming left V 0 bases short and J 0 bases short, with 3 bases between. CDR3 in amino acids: CASSLAVAKNIQYF. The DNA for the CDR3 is TGTGCCAGCAGCTTAGCCGTAGCCAAAAACATTCAGTACTTC.

This CDR3 reads CASSLRDGIPYEQYF. CDR3 nucleotides: TGTGCCAGCAGCCTAAGGGACGGAATCCCCTACGAGCAGTACTTC. The rearrangement joins TRBV9 to TRBJ2-7; D is possibly TRBD1 or TRBD2 (5 bases each). The germline V gene encodes CDR1 SGDLS and CDR2 YYNGEE. V lost 4 bases, J lost 2 bases, and 16 bases lay in between. The CDR3 sequence is 15 residues long.

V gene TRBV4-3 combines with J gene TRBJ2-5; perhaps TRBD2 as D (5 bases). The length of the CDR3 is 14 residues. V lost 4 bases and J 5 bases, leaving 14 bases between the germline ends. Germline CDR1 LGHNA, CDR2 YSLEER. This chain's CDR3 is CASSPGLTGETQYF. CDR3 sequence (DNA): TGCGCCAGCAGCCCAGGACTCACTGGCGAGACCCAGTACTTC.

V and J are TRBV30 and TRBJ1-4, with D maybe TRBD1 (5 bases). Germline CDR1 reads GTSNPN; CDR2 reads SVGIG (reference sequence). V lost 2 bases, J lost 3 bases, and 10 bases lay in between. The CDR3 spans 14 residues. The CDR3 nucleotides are TGTGCCTGGAGTCTGGGGGGGGCTAATGAAAAACTGTTTTTT. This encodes CAWSLGGANEKLFF.

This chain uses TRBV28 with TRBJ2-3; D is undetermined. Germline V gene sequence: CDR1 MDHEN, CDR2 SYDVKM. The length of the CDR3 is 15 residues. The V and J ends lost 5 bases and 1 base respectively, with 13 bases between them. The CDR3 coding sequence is TGTGCCAGCAGTACCCGGCGGACCCGCACAGATACGCAGTATTTT. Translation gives CASSTRRTRTDTQYF.

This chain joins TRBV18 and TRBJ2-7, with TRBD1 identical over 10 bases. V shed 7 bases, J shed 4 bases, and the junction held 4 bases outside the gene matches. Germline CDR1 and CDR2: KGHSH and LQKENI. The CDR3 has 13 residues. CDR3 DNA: TGTGCCAGCTGGGCGGGACAGGGGTACGAGCAGTACTTC. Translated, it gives CASWAGQGYEQYF.

The chain's CDR3 is CASSQGVGGYNEQFF. CDR3 coding DNA: TGCGCCAGCAGCCAAGGGGTCGGGGGTTACAATGAGCAGTTCTTC. The rearrangement uses TRBV4-3 and TRBJ2-1, with a possible D match to TRBD2 (6 bases). V dropped 1 base and J dropped 4 bases, with 11 bases sitting between them. CDR1 LGHNA and CDR2 YSLEER come from the germline V gene. This CDR3 is built from 15 residues.